Detailed here is one TCR beta chain. What it recognizes is unknown. These data come from a study of T cell responses to AZD1222 COVID-19 vaccine. Across the whole study: Second doses were pooled across both intervals (about 4 or about 12 weeks).

Method: immunoSEQ multiplex PCR; TCRdb's copy keeps in-frame clones and lacks some. This table has 150,000 or so clones, more than 85% appearing once. Points from the study as a whole: No repertoire was sampled before or during the peak T cell response, only after it. Baseline testing showed seropositivity in only 5 or 6 AZD1222 recipients.

The germline CDR1 and CDR2 sequences are MNHEY and SVGEGT. The CDR3 length is 16 residues. The germline V and J ends were trimmed by 5 bases and 2 bases, with 19 bases remaining between them. J is TRBJ2-7 and V is TRBV6-2 or TRBV6-3; possibly TRBD1 or TRBD2 for D (6 bases each). Sequenced material: peripheral blood, taken on day 0 of AZD1222 vaccination. The sequence was obtained from an adult in good health. DNA of the CDR3: TGTGCCAGCAGTCACCCGGGGGCAGCAAAGACCTACGAGCAGTACTTC. Translation: CASSHPGAAKTYEQYF.